This TCR beta chain was observed in a study of CD8+CD57+ T cells in acquired aplastic anemia. Study-level points and caveats: The number of CD8+ CDR3 sequences shared by patients and controls was around 30. Controls did not differ significantly from patients in CD8+ Simpson's diversity.

Trimming stripped 5 bases from V and 1 base from J, with 5 bases between. There are 12 residues in the CDR3. The V gene's germline CDR1 is LNHNV and CDR2 YYDKDF (reference sequence). TCR beta VDJ combinations and CDR3 sequences were profiled from genomic DNA. TCRdb recomputed calls from the reads with MiXCR, one row per CDR3 protein. The table has around 250,000 distinct CDR3 sequences, around 60% seen once; the top ten hold 8%. Remarks on this clonotype: The antigen is unknown.

This TCR was recovered from a human donor with severe aplastic anemia or a healthy control (not recorded which). The sample comprised sorted CD4+, CD8+, or CD8+CD57+ T cells (not recorded which) from PBMCs. This chain connects TRBV15 to TRBJ1-2; D is unresolved. The CDR3 nucleotides are TGTGCCACCAGCGATCTTAACTATGGCTACACCTTC. Residues: CATSDLNYGYTF. The variable domain in full, completed from reference TRBV15 and TRBJ1-2, reads DAMVIQNPRYQVTQFGKPVTLSCSQTLNHNVMYWYQQKSSQAPKLLFHYYDKDFNNEADTPDNFQSRRPNTSFCFLDIRSPGLGDTAMYLCATSDLNYGYTFGSGTRLTVV.